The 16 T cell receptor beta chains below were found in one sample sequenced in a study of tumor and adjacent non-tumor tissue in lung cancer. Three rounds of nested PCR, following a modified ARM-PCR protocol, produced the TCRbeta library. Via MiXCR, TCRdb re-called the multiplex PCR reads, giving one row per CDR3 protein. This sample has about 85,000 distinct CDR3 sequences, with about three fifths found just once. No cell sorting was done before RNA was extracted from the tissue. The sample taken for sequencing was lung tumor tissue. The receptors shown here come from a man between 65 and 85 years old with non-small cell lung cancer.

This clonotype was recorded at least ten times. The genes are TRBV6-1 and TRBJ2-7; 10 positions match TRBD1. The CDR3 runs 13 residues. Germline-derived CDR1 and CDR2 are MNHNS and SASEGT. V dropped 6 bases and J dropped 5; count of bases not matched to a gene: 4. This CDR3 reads CASRWTGGHEQYF. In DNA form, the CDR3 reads TGTGCCAGCAGGTGGACAGGGGGACACGAGCAGTACTTC.

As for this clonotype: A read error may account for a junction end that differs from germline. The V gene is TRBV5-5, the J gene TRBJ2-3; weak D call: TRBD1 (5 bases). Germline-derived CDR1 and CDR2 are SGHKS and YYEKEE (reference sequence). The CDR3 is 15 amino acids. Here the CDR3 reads CASSWTWSSTGTQYF. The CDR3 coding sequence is TGTGCTAGCAGCTGGACATGGAGTAGCACAGGTACGCAGTATTTT. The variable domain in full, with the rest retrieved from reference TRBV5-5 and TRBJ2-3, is DAGVTQSPTHLIKTRGQQVTLRCSPISGHKSVSWYQQVLGQGPQFIFQYYEKEERGRGNFPDRFSARQFPNYSSELNVNALLLGDSALYLCASSWTWSSTGTQYFGPGTRLTVL.

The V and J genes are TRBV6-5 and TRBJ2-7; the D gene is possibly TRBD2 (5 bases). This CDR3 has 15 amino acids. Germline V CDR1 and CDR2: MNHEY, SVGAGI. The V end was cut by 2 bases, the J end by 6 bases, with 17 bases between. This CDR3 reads CASSYTIGRVREQYF. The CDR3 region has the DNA TGTGCCAGCAGTTACACGATAGGGCGGGTACGCGAGCAGTACTTC.

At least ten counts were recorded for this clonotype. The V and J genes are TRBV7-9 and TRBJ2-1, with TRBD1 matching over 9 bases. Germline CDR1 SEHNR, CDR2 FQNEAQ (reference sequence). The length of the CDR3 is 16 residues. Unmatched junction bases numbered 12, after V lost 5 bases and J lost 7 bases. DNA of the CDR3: TGTGCCAGCAGCCCCCGGATGGACAGGGGAAAGAATGAGCAGTTCTTC. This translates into CASSPRMDRGKNEQFF. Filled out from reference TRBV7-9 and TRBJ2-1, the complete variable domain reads DTGVSQNPRHKITKRGQNVTFRCDPISEHNRLYWYRQTLGQGPEFLTYFQNEAQLEKSRLLSDRFSAERPKGSFSTLEIQRTEQGDSAMYLCASSPRMDRGKNEQFFGPGTRLTVL.

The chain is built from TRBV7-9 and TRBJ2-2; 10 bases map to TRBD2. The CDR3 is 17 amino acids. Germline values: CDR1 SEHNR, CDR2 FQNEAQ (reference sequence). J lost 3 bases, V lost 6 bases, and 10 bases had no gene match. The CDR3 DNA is TGTGCCAGCAGAGAAGGACTAGCGGAGATGGACACCGGGGAGCTGTTTTTT. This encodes CASREGLAEMDTGELFF.

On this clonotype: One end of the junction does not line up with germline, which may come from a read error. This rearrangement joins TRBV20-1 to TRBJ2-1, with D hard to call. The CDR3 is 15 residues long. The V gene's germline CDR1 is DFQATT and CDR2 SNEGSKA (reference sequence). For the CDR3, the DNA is TGCAGTGCTGGAGAAAAGAGCGATCCCGACAATGAGCAGTTCTTC. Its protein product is CSAGEKSDPDNEQFF.

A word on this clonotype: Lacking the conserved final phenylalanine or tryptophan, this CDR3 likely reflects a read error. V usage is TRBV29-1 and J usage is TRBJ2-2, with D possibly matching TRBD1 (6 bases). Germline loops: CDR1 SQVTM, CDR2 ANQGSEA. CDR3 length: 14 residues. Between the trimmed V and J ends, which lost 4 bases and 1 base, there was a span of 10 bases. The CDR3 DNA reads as TGCAGCGTTGTTGGCAGGGGGAACACCGGGGAGCTGTTTTCT. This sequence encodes CSVVGRGNTGELFS.

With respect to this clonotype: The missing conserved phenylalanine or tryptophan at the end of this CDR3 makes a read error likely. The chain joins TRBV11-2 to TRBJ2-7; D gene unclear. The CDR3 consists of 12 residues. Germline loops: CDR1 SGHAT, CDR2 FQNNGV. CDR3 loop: CTSTSPPREQYS. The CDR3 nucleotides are TGTACCAGCACTTCACCCCCACGCGAGCAGTACTCC.

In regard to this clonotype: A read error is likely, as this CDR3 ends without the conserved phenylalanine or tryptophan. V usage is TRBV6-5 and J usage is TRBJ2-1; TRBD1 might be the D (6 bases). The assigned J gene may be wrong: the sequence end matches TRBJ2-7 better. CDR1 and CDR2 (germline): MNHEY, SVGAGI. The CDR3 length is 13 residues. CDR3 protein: CASSPGQYNEQYL. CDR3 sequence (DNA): TGTGCCAGCAGTCCTGGACAGTACAATGAGCAGTACCTC.

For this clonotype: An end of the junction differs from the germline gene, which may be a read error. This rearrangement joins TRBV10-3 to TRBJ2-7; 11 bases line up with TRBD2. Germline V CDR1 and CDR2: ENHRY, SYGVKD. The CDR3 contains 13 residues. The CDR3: CTIRLAGSYEQYF. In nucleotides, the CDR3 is TGTACCATCAGACTAGCGGGGAGCTACGAGCAGTACTTC.

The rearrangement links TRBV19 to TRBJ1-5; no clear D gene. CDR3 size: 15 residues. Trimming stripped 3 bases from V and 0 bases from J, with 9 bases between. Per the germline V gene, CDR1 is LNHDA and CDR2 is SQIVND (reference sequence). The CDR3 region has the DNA TGTGCCAGTAGTATTTTATTGAATAGCAATCAGCCCCAGCATTTT. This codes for CASSILLNSNQPQHF.

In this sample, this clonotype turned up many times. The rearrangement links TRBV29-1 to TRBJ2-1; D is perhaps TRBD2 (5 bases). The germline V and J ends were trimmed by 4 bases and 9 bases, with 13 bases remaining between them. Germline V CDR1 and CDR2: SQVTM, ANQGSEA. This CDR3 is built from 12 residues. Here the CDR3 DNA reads TGCAGCGTTGCGAGAAGCGAGGGTGAGCAGTTCTTC. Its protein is CSVARSEGEQFF.

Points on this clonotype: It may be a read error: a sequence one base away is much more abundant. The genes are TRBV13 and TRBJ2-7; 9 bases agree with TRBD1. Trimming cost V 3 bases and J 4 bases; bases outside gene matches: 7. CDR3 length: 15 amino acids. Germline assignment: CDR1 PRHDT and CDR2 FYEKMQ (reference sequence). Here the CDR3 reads CASSFRDRERYEQYF. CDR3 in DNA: TGTGCCAGCAGCTTCCGGGACAGGGAAAGATACGAGCAGTACTTC.

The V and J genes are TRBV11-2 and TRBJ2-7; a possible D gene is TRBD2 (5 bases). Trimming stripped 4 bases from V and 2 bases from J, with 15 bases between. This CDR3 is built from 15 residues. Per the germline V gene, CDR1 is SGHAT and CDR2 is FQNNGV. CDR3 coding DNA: TGTGCCAGCAGCTCCGGGATTCTAGGGCCCTACGAGCAGTACTTC. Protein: CASSSGILGPYEQYF.

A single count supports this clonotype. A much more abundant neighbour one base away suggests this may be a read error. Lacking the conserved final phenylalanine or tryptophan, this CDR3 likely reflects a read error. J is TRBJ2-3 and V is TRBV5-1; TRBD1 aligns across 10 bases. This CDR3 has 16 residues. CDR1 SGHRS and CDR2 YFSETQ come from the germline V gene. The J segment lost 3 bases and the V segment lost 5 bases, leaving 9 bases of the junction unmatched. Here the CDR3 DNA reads TGCGCCAGCAGAAGACAGGGGGCGATGGGGACAGATACGCAGTATTTA. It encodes CASRRQGAMGTDTQYL.

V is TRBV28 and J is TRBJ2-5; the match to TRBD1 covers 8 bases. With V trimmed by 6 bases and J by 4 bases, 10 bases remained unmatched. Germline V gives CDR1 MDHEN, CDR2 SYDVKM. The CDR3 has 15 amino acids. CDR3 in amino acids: CASSPGGQEVETQYF. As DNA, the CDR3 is TGTGCCAGCAGCCCAGGGGGACAGGAGGTAGAGACCCAGTACTTC.